This is a list of T cell receptor beta chains from one sample in a study of siplizumab effects on memory and regulatory T cells. Libraries were prepared by immunoSEQ multiplex PCR; TCRdb keeps only in-frame clonotypes and omits some of them. The data contain about 100,000 clones, more than 90% of them seen just once; the ten biggest clones take up 0.13% to 0.15%. Material for sequencing was CD4+ T cells sorted from blood. The source is a human donor in good health. CDR3s include the opening cysteine and the closing phenylalanine or tryptophan. A D gene is named only where the DNA matches it firmly. A clone size is listed for some rows: how often the clone was seen (once, few, many), or a class if it is expanded.

D | J | size | V | CDR3 | DNA
. | TRBJ1-2 | once | TRBV18 | CASSPPPGDGAYGYTF | TGTGCCAGCTCACCACCGCCGGGGGACGGTGCCTATGGCTACACCTTC
TRBD1 | TRBJ1-5 | . | TRBV19 | CASTVGQGLQPQHF | TGTGCCAGTACGGTAGGACAGGGGCTTCAGCCCCAGCATTTT
. | TRBJ1-1 | . | TRBV18 | CASSQAGTQNTEAFF | TGTGCCAGCTCACAGGCCGGGACACAGAACACTGAAGCTTTCTTT
. | TRBJ2-6 | . | TRBV27 | CASSPRGRLEGSGANVLTF | TGTGCCAGCAGCCCCCGGGGTCGCCTAGAAGGGTCTGGGGCCAACGTCCTGACTTTC
. | TRBJ1-1 | . | TRBV7-9 | CASSRSTGRYDTEAFF | TGTGCCAGCAGCCGCTCAACCGGTCGATACGACACTGAAGCTTTCTTT
TRBD1 | TRBJ2-7 | . | TRBV19 | CASSSSTGVHEQYF | TGTGCCAGTAGCTCCTCGACAGGGGTGCACGAGCAGTACTTC
. | TRBJ1-2 | . | TRBV6-5 | CASSYWADGYTF | TGTGCCAGCAGTTACTGGGCAGATGGCTACACCTTC
TRBD1 | TRBJ2-2 | . | TRBV7-2 | CASSLVGTGYAGELFF | TGTGCCAGCAGCTTAGTAGGGACAGGATATGCCGGGGAGCTGTTTTTT
TRBD2 | TRBJ2-3 | . | TRBV7-9 | CASSRGGVTDTQYF | TGTGCCAGCAGTCGCGGGGGGGTGACAGATACGCAGTATTTT
. | TRBJ1-2 | . | TRBV28 | CASSLESYGYTF | TGTGCCAGCAGTTTAGAAAGCTATGGCTACACCTTC
. | TRBJ1-1 | . | TRBV5-4 | CASSLYIGQNTEAFF | TGTGCCAGCAGCTTGTATATTGGGCAGAACACTGAAGCTTTCTTT
TRBD1 | TRBJ2-1 | . | TRBV6-6 | CASSLPTGNNEQFF | TGTGCCAGCAGCCTTCCGACAGGGAATAATGAGCAGTTCTTC
. | TRBJ2-5 | . | TRBV20-1 | CSATRGETQYF | TGCAGTGCTACGAGGGGGGAGACCCAGTACTTC
TRBD1 | TRBJ1-2 | . | TRBV28 | CASFTGQPRGYTF | TGTGCCAGCTTTACGGGACAGCCAAGAGGCTACACCTTC
TRBD1 | TRBJ1-5 | . | TRBV28 | CASGGLTGRDQPQHF | TGTGCCAGCGGGGGCCTGACAGGGAGGGATCAGCCCCAGCATTTT
. | TRBJ1-2 | . | TRBV9 | CASSVGDVRGYTF | TGTGCCAGCAGCGTAGGTGACGTACGGGGCTACACCTTC
. | TRBJ1-2 | once | TRBV15 | CATSRETGNYGYTF | TGTGCCACCAGCAGAGAAACAGGAAACTATGGCTACACCTTC